These 7 T cell receptor beta chains share one sample of origin, sequenced in a study of blood T cell repertoires in COVID-19. TCRdb keeps only in-frame clones here, not all; method: immunoSEQ multiplex PCR. The table shows over 200,000 clones, with about 87% occurring only once. The sequencing input was PBMCs or T cells enriched from blood (not recorded which). Source of these receptors: a woman in her thirties who had been exposed to COVID-19.

The V gene is TRBV27, the J gene TRBJ2-7, with a tentative D call TRBD1 (7 bases). The germline V and J ends were trimmed by 6 bases and 3 bases, with 12 bases remaining between them. Germline assignment: CDR1 MNHEY and CDR2 SMNVEV (reference sequence). This CDR3 has 13 residues. The CDR3 sequence: CASRAGGFYEQYF. As DNA, the CDR3 is TGTGCCAGCAGAGCAGGGGGGTTCTACGAGCAGTACTTC.

V gene TRBV30 combines with J gene TRBJ2-1; the D is unclear. Per the germline V gene, CDR1 is GTSNPN and CDR2 is SVGIG (reference sequence). This CDR3 contains 15 residues. Trimming pared 1 base from V and 0 bases from J, leaving 10 bases between. CDR3 nucleotide sequence: TGTGCCTGGAGTGGGAGCCGGAGCTCCTACAATGAGCAGTTCTTC. Its translation: CAWSGSRSSYNEQFF.

The chain uses TRBV6-5 and TRBJ1-2; the match to TRBD1 covers 9 bases. V dropped 9 bases and J dropped 9; count of bases not matched to a gene: 8. CDR3 size: 12 residues. Germline CDR1 is MNHEY and CDR2 is SVGAGI. CDR3 region: CASSGTGISYTF. For the CDR3, the DNA is TGTGCCAGTTCGGGGACAGGGATTAGCTACACCTTC.

This clone showed up just once. V is TRBV5-6 and J is TRBJ1-1, with D unresolved. Germline loops: CDR1 SGHDT, CDR2 YYEEEE. The length of the CDR3 is 13 residues. The germline V and J ends were trimmed by 1 base and 8 bases, with 12 bases remaining between them. The CDR3 nucleotides are TGTGCCAGCAGCTTGTATCGCCGGTTAGAAGCTTTCTTT. Encoded protein: CASSLYRRLEAFF. The full variable domain, with the rest looked up from reference TRBV5-6 and TRBJ1-1, is DAGVTQSPTHLIKTRGQQVTLRCSPKSGHDTVSWYQQALGQGPQFIFQYYEEEERQRGNFPDRFSGHQFPNYSSELNVNALLLGDSALYLCASSLYRRLEAFFGQGTRLTVV.

The chain has TRBV5-5 and TRBJ2-2; 8 bases are a match to TRBD2. This CDR3 spans 14 amino acids. CDR1 is SGHKS and CDR2 is YYEKEE in the germline V gene (reference sequence). The junction had 5 bases not matched to a gene; V was cut back by 4 bases and J by 6 bases. CDR3 nucleotides: TGTGCCAGCAGCCTGGGACTAGATTCCGGGGAGCTGTTTTTT. It codes for CASSLGLDSGELFF.

The rearrangement joins TRBV5-5 to TRBJ1-5; maybe TRBD1 (5 bases). The CDR3 is 17 amino acids. The V gene lost 0 bases and the J gene lost 1 base, with 14 bases spanning the gap. Germline V gene data show CDR1 as SGHKS and CDR2 as YYEKEE (reference sequence). This CDR3 is CASSLVAGRGSNQPQHF. The CDR3 region has the DNA TGTGCCAGCAGCTTGGTTGCAGGGCGGGGGAGCAATCAGCCCCAGCATTTT.

The CDR3, as DNA: TGCGCCAGCAGCTGGGTGACAGGGGTTACCGGGGAGCTGTTTTTT. Amino acid sequence: CASSWVTGVTGELFF. The chain recombines TRBV5-1 with TRBJ2-2, with 8 positions matching TRBD1. The ends lost 3 bases at V and 5 bases at J; junction bases unmatched: 6. This CDR3 has 15 residues. Germline assignment: CDR1 SGHRS and CDR2 YFSETQ.